This record covers a single T cell receptor (beta chain). Generated by immunoSEQ multiplex PCR, the TCRdb table keeps only in-frame clones and is missing some. This table has 200,000 to 250,000 clones, 80% to 85% appearing once. This sample is drawn from a study of blood T cell repertoires in COVID-19. Germline values: CDR1 SGHNT, CDR2 YYREEE (reference sequence). The CDR3 has 14 amino acids. Trimming at V came to 3 bases and at J to 2 bases, leaving 4 bases not matched to a gene. The V gene is TRBV5-4, the J gene TRBJ2-7, with 8 bases that match TRBD1. The TCR originated in a woman in her sixties or seventies with acute or convalescent COVID-19. The sequencing input was peripheral blood. The CDR3 bases are TGTGCCAGCAGCTCGACAGGGGCCCCCTACGAGCAGTACTTC. Encoded protein: CASSSTGAPYEQYF. The variable domain in full, completed from reference TRBV5-4 and TRBJ2-7, reads ETGVTQSPTHLIKTRGQQVTLRCSSQSGHNTVSWYQQALGQGPQFIFQYYREEENGRGNFPPRFSGLQFPNYSSELNVNALELDDSALYLCASSSTGAPYEQYFGPGTRLTVT.